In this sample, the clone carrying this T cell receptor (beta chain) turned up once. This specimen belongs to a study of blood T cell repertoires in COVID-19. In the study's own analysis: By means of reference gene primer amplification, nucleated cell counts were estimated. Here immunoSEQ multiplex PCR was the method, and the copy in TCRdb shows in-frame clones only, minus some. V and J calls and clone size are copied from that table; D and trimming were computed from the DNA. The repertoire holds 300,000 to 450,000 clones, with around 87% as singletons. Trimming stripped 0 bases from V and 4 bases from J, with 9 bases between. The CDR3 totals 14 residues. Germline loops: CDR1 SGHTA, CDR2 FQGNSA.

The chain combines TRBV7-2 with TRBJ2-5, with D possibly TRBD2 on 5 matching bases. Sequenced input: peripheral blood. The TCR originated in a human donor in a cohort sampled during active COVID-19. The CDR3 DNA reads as TGTGCCAGCAGCTTAGCGAGGGCCCCAGAGACCCAGTACTTC. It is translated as CASSLARAPETQYF.